The 15 T cell receptor beta chains below come from one sample, sequenced in a study of T-cell memory formation after mild COVID-19. TCRdb recomputed calls from the 5' RACE reads with MiXCR, one row per CDR3 protein. The sample lists tens of thousands of distinct CDR3 sequences, about 13% seen once, with around two fifths in the top ten. Sequencing was performed on PBMCs or a T cell subset sorted from them (not recorded which). All receptors derive from a man aged 18 to 29 who had mild COVID-19 (a few samples of this study predate the infection). Cell type and time point are not known.

The rearrangement joins TRBV4-1 to TRBJ2-2; D is ambiguous. V was cut by 2 bases and J by 7 bases, with 17 bases left in between. The CDR3 has 16 amino acids. CDR1 MGHRA and CDR2 YSYEKL come from the germline V gene. DNA of the CDR3: TGCGCCAGCAGCCAAATTAATCGGGCTGTTTACGGGGAGCTGTTTTTT. Translating gives CASSQINRAVYGELFF.

This sequence joins TRBV11-2 and TRBJ1-5; 12 bases agree with TRBD1. Germline CDR1 and CDR2: SGHAT and FQNNGV. This CDR3 has 17 amino acids. V shed 3 bases, J shed 0 bases, and the junction held 3 bases outside the gene matches. The CDR3: CASSLGQGAYSNQPQHF. The CDR3 region has the DNA TGTGCCAGCAGCTTGGGACAGGGGGCGTATAGCAATCAGCCCCAGCATTTT.

This clonotype was counted a few times. The chain employs TRBV4-3 and TRBJ2-5; tentative D call: TRBD1 (6 bases). V was trimmed by 1 base and J by 5 bases, leaving 14 bases between them. This CDR3 region has 15 residues. Germline V gives CDR1 LGHNA, CDR2 YSLEER. In DNA form, the CDR3 reads TGCGCCAGCAGCCAAGGAACAGGGTTCTCGGAGACCCAGTACTTC. Its protein is CASSQGTGFSETQYF.

The chain combines TRBV4-1 with TRBJ1-6, with D uncertain. V dropped 0 bases and J dropped 6 bases, with 15 bases sitting between them. CDR3 length: 17 residues. Looked up from germline, CDR1 is MGHRA and CDR2 is YSYEKL. The CDR3 here is CASSQEAGLGFNSPLHF. The CDR3 nucleotides are TGCGCCAGCAGCCAAGAAGCGGGCCTTGGATTTAATTCACCCCTCCACTTT.

The chain has TRBV24-1 and TRBJ2-1, with 9 bases aligning to TRBD1. The length of the CDR3 is 16 residues. Germline V CDR1 and CDR2: KGHDR, SFDVKD. V dropped 5 bases and J dropped 5; count of bases not matched to a gene: 9. This CDR3 is CATSARQGVTHNEQFF. The CDR3 region has the DNA TGTGCCACCAGTGCCCGACAGGGGGTGACACACAATGAGCAGTTCTTC.

J is TRBJ2-7 and V is TRBV6-1; TRBD1 agrees at 8 bases. Trimming cost V 5 bases and J 4 bases; bases outside gene matches: 7. CDR3 length: 14 residues. In germline, CDR1 is MNHNS, CDR2 SASEGT. CDR3: CASSKRQGRYEQYF. CDR3 DNA: TGTGCCAGCAGTAAGAGACAGGGGCGGTACGAGCAGTACTTC.

This clonotype came up many times. This sequence joins TRBV12-3 or TRBV12-4 and TRBJ2-7; TRBD1 matches 10 bases. CDR3 length: 13 residues. The J segment lost 5 bases and the V segment lost 6 bases, leaving 4 bases of the junction unmatched. CDR3 sequence reads: CASRGQGQDEQYF. CDR3 bases: TGTGCCAGCAGGGGACAGGGGCAGGACGAGCAGTACTTC.

This chain links TRBV5-1 with TRBJ2-5; D is uncertain. This CDR3 has 14 residues. The V end lost 5 bases, the J end lost 5 bases, and 16 bases lay between the germline ends. Germline V gene data show CDR1 as SGHRS and CDR2 as YFSETQ. DNA of the CDR3: TGCGCCAGCAGTCTTGTTAGCCCGGCTGAGACCCAGTACTTC. Translating gives CASSLVSPAETQYF.

This clonotype came up many times. In nucleotides, the CDR3 is TGTGCCAGCAGTGAAACTGCAGAAGGGGACTATGGCTACACCTTC. It encodes CASSETAEGDYGYTF. V is TRBV25-1 and J is TRBJ1-2, with a tentative D call TRBD1 (5 bases). Germline CDR1 is MGHDK and CDR2 is SYGVNS. This CDR3 region has 15 residues. V lost 2 bases and J 3 bases, leaving 13 bases between the germline ends.

The genes are TRBV12-3 or TRBV12-4 and TRBJ1-1; 8 bases line up with TRBD1. The CDR3 loop spans 15 amino acids. V gave up 4 bases and J gave up 2 bases; unmatched junction bases: 6. CDR3 DNA sequence: TGTGCCAGCAGTTCCCCAGGGACAGGCAACACTGAAGCTTTCTTT. Amino acids: CASSSPGTGNTEAFF.

This clonotype was seen at least ten times. The gene calls are TRBV7-2 and TRBJ2-1; D perhaps matches TRBD2 (5 bases). This CDR3 contains 14 residues. CDR1 SGHTA and CDR2 FQGNSA come from the germline V gene. The germline V and J ends were trimmed by 0 bases and 5 bases, with 8 bases remaining between them. The CDR3 DNA reads TGTGCCAGCAGCTTAGCGGGGAGCAACAATGAGCAGTTCTTC. Protein sequence: CASSLAGSNNEQFF.

This chain connects TRBV21-1 to TRBJ2-3. TRBV21-1 is tagged as a pseudogene. The length of the CDR3 is 14 residues. The CDR3 region has the DNA TGTGCCAGCCGGTCGGCAAGATGCACAGATACGCAGTATTTT. Translation gives CASRSARCTDTQYF.

This clonotype has a handful of counts. The rearrangement joins TRBV6-6 to TRBJ2-7; D is uncertain. Germline loops: CDR1 MNHNY, CDR2 SVGAGI (reference sequence). The CDR3 totals 13 residues. Trimming took 6 bases from V and 2 from J, leaving 11 bases between them. The CDR3 reads CASSEAGPYEQYV. The CDR3, as DNA: TGTGCCAGCAGCGAGGCAGGTCCCTACGAGCAGTACGTC.

The chain combines TRBV7-2 with TRBJ2-1, with TRBD1 matching 11 bases. The V gene's germline CDR1 is SGHTA and CDR2 FQGNSA. V was pared by 4 bases and J by 10 bases, with 6 bases of the junction left unmatched. The CDR3 covers 14 residues. Here the CDR3 DNA reads TGTGCCAGCAGCTCACGGACAGGGGGCAGGGAGCAGTTCTTC. Amino acid sequence: CASSSRTGGREQFF.

The CDR3 is CASSQDTKGSTDTQYF. The CDR3 nucleotides are TGCGCCAGCAGCCAAGATACTAAGGGAAGCACAGATACGCAGTATTTT. The rearrangement uses TRBV4-3 and TRBJ2-3, with no clear D. V shed 0 bases and J shed 0 bases, with 10 bases lying between them. CDR3 length: 16 residues. Germline V gene lookup returns CDR1 LGHNA and CDR2 YSLEER.